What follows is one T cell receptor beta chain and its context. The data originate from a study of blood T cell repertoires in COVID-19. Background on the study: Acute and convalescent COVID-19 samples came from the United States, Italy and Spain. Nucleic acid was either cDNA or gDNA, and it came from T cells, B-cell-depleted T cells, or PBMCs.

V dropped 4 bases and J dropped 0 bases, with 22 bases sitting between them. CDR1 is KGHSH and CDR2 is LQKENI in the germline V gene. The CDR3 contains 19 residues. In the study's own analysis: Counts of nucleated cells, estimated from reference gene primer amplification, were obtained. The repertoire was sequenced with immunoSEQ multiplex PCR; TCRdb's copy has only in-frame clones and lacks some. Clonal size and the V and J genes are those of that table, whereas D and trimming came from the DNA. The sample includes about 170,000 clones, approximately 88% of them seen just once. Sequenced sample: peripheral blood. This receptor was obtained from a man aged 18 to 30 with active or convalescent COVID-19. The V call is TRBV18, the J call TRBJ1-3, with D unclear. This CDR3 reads CASSLSRPGNQISGNTIYF. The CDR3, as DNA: TGTGCCAGCTCACTGTCACGGCCGGGGAACCAAATCTCTGGAAACACCATATATTTT.